This T cell receptor (beta chain) was obtained from a study of cytomegalovirus exposure and HLA in healthy donors. Study conclusions and caveats: The authors enumerated over 150 TCR beta chains as linked to cytomegalovirus.

From germline, CDR1 is SGHRS and CDR2 YFSETQ. CDR3 length equals 15 residues. Trimming left V 2 bases short and J 5 bases short, with 14 bases between. Worth noting for this clone: Antigen specificity is unknown.

This PCR relied on a set of 60 Vbeta primers and 13 Jbeta primers. The repertoire was sequenced with immunoSEQ multiplex PCR; TCRdb's copy has only in-frame clones and lacks some. This sample has about 140,000 clones, with roughly 88% found just once. This receptor was taken from a woman between 40 and 55 years old in good health and CMV-seronegative. Material: PBMCs. The chain combines TRBV5-1 with TRBJ1-5; possibly TRBD1 for D (5 bases). CDR3 coding DNA: TGCGCCAGCAGCTTAACCGGGGGGACGGATCAGCCCCAGCATTTT. Its protein is CASSLTGGTDQPQHF.